These 7 T cell receptor beta chains were sequenced from one sample in a study of T cell responses to AZD1222 COVID-19 vaccine. Sequenced by immunoSEQ multiplex PCR; TCRdb stores in-frame clones only, minus some. The sample carries approximately 150,000 clones, 80% to 95% recorded once. The sequencing here drew on peripheral blood, taken 28 days after the second AZD1222 dose. Source of these receptors: an adult who received the AZD1222 COVID-19 vaccine.

The rearrangement joins TRBV3-1 (or the pseudogene TRBV3-2) to TRBJ2-3; 12 bases map to TRBD1. The CDR3 spans 19 residues. Germline CDR1 LGHDT, CDR2 YNNKEL (reference sequence). The V segment lost 4 bases and the J segment 4 bases; nucleotides outside the gene matches: 15. The CDR3 sequence: CASSPRDRGPAGGPDTQYF. The DNA for the CDR3 is TGTGCCAGCAGCCCCCGGGACAGGGGGCCGGCGGGAGGGCCAGATACGCAGTATTTT.

The chain uses TRBV5-6 and TRBJ1-3; 8 bases map to TRBD1. Germline V gene data show CDR1 as SGHDT and CDR2 as YYEEEE. The V and J ends lost 0 bases and 0 bases, in that order; junction bases with no gene match: 8. The CDR3 has 18 residues. The CDR3 sequence: CASSLGIRDRSSGNTIYF. The DNA for the CDR3 is TGTGCCAGCAGCTTGGGAATTCGGGACAGGAGCTCTGGAAACACCATATATTTT. Combining the CDR3 with reference TRBV5-6 and TRBJ1-3 gives the whole variable domain DAGVTQSPTHLIKTRGQQVTLRCSPKSGHDTVSWYQQALGQGPQFIFQYYEEEERQRGNFPDRFSGHQFPNYSSELNVNALLLGDSALYLCASSLGIRDRSSGNTIYFGEGSWLTVV.

The chain is built from TRBV5-8 and TRBJ1-1, with D uncertain. The germline CDR1 and CDR2 sequences are SGHTS and YDEGEE. The ends were cut back, 2 bases at V and 1 base at J, with 9 bases in the middle. The CDR3 is 14 amino acids. This CDR3 is CASSLGRRNTEAFF. The CDR3 DNA follows: TGTGCCAGCAGCTTAGGACGGCGGAACACTGAAGCTTTCTTT.

The CDR3 spells CASSPRQSTNEKLFF. The CDR3 DNA follows: TGTGCCAGCTCACCCAGACAGTCAACTAATGAAAAACTGTTTTTT. The V call is TRBV18, the J call TRBJ1-4; D is possibly TRBD1 (5 bases). Germline CDR1 and CDR2: KGHSH and LQKENI. CDR3 length: 15 residues. V was clipped by 3 bases and J by 0 bases, with 8 bases between them.

The J gene is TRBJ2-1, the V gene TRBV20-1; D is unresolved. The CDR3 runs 11 residues. CDR1 and CDR2 (germline): DFQATT, SNEGSKA (reference sequence). CDR3 nucleotide sequence: TGCTTCCTAAACTCCTACAATGAGCAGTTCTTC. Protein sequence: CFLNSYNEQFF.

Written as DNA, the CDR3 is TGTGCCATCAGTGAGCTCCCCTTCTCGTCCGAGCAGTACTTC. Translating gives CAISELPFSSEQYF. The V gene is TRBV10-3, the J gene TRBJ2-7, with no clear D. Germline CDR1 is ENHRY and CDR2 is SYGVKD. Trimming cost V 2 bases and J 6 bases, with 14 bases left between them. The CDR3 length is 14 residues.

The CDR3 region is CASSRRRGNTEAFF. Written as DNA, the CDR3 is TGTGCCAGTAGTCGGAGGAGGGGAAACACTGAAGCTTTCTTT. This chain links TRBV19 with TRBJ1-1, with TRBD1 as a possible D gene (5 bases). V lost 5 bases, J lost 2 bases, and 12 bases lay in between. CDR3 length: 14 residues. Per germline, CDR1 LNHDA and CDR2 SQIVND (reference sequence).